This T cell receptor beta chain was profiled in a study of breast tumors, draining lymph nodes, adjacent tissues. Study-wide results and caveats: Tumor TCR diversity was below lymph nodes but above nontumor tissue. That most tumor T cells come from lymph nodes remained unproven. The data were judged consistent with most tumor T cells coming from lymph node and expanding in tumor.

TCRdb reprocessed the multiplex PCR reads via MiXCR and lists one record per CDR3 protein. The sample records some 22,000 distinct CDR3 sequences, around 68% being singletons. A remark on this clonotype: Its antigen remains unknown.

The CDR3 is 15 residues long. Per germline, CDR1 MNHEY and CDR2 SMNVEV (reference sequence). Trimming took 0 bases from V and 8 from J; bases not matched to a gene: 3. The J gene is TRBJ1-4, the V gene TRBV27; TRBD1 aligns across 10 bases. This clonotype was sampled from a female donor with breast cancer. Some clones in this sample may be carry-over from other donors' samples. Sequencing was performed on tumor-adjacent breast tissue. CDR3 nucleotides: TGTGCCAGCAGTTTATCGGACAGGGGGGGAGAAAAACTGTTTTTT. This sequence encodes CASSLSDRGGEKLFF.